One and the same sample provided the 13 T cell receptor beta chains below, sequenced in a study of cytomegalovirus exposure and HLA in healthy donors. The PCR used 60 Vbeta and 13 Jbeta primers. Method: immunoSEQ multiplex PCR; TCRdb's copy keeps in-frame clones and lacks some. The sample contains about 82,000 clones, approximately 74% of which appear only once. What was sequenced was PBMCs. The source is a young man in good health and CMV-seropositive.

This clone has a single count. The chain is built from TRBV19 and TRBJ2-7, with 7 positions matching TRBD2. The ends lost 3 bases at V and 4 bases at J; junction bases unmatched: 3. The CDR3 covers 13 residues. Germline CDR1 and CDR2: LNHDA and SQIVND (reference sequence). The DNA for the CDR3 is TGTGCCAGTAGTATTTGGGGGGGGTACGAGCAGTACTTC. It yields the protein CASSIWGGYEQYF.

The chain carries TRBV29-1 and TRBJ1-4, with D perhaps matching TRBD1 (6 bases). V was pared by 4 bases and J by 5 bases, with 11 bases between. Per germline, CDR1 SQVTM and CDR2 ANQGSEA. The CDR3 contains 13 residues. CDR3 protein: CSVGIRGNEKLFF. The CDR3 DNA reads TGCAGCGTTGGGATCAGGGGCAATGAAAAACTGTTTTTT.

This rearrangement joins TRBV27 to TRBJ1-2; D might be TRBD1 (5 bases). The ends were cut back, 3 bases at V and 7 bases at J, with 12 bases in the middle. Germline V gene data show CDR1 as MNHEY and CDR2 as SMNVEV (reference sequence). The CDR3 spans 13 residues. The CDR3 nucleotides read TGTGCCAGCAGTTTTTTGCAGGGTGCTGGCTACACCTTC. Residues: CASSFLQGAGYTF.

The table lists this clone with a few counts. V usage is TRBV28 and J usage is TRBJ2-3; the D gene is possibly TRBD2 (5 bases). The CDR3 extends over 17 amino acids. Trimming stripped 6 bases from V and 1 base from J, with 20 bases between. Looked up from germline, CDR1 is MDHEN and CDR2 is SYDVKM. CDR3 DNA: TGTGCCAGCAGCCAGAGGGCGGATGAACTCCGCACAGATACGCAGTATTTT. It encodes CASSQRADELRTDTQYF.

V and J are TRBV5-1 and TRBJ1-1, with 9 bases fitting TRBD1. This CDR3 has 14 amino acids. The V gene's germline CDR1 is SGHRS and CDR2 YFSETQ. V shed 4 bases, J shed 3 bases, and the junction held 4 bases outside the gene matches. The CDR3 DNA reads TGCGCCAGCAGCCGGGACAGGGCTGACACTGAAGCTTTCTTT. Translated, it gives CASSRDRADTEAFF.

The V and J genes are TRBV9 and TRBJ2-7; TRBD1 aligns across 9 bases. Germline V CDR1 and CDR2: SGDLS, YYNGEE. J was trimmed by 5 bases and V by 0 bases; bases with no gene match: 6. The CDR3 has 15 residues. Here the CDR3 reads CASSVAGTGFHEQYF. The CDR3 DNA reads TGTGCCAGCAGCGTAGCTGGGACAGGGTTTCACGAGCAGTACTTC.

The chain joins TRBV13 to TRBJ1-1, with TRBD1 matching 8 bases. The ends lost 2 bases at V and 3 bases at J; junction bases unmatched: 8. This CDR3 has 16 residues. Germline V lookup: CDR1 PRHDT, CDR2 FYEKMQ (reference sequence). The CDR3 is CASSLRTGWGYTEAFF. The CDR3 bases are TGTGCCAGCAGCTTACGGACAGGGTGGGGATACACTGAAGCTTTCTTT.

CDR3 region: CASSKGSGNTGELFF. The CDR3 nucleotides read TGTGCCAGTAGTAAGGGGTCCGGGAACACCGGGGAGCTGTTTTTT. The chain uses TRBV19 and TRBJ2-2, with a possible D match to TRBD1 (5 bases). Germline V gives CDR1 LNHDA, CDR2 SQIVND (reference sequence). The V end lost 4 bases, the J end lost 1 base, and 10 bases lay between the germline ends. CDR3 length: 15 residues.

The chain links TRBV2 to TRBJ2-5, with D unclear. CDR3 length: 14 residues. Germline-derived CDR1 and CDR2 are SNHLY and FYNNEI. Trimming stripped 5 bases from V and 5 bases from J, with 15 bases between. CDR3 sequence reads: CASSKGPPRETQYF. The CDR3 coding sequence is TGTGCCAGCAGTAAAGGGCCTCCGAGGGAGACCCAGTACTTC.

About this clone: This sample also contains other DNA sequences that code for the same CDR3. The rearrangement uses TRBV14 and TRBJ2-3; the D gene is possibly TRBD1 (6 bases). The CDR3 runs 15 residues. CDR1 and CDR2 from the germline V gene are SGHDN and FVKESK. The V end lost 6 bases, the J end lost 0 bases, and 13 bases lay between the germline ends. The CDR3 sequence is CASSPGQPSTDTQYF. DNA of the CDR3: TGTGCCAGCAGTCCCGGACAGCCTAGCACAGATACGCAGTATTTT.

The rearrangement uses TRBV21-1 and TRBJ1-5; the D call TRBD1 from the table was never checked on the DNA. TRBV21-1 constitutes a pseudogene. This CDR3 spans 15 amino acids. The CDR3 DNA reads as TGTGCCAGCAGCCCAGAACAGCATAGCAATCAGCCCCAGCATTTT. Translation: CASSPEQHSNQPQHF.

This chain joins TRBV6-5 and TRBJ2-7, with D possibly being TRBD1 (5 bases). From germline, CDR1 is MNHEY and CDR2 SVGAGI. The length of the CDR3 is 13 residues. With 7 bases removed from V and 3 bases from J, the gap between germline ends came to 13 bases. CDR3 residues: CASMSPGLYEQYF. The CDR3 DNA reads TGTGCCAGCATGAGTCCAGGGCTCTACGAGCAGTACTTC.

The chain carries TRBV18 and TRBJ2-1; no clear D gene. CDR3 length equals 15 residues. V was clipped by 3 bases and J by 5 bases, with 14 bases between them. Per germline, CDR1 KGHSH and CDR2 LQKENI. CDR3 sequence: CASSPGTPNHNEQFF. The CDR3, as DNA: TGTGCCAGCTCACCGGGCACTCCCAACCACAATGAGCAGTTCTTC.